These 30 T cell receptor beta chains originate from one sample sequenced in a study of T cell repertoires in cytomegalovirus infection. TCRdb analysed the reads with MiXCR anew, one entry per CDR3 protein. The sample includes roughly 990,000 distinct CDR3 sequences, 30% to 40% of them seen just once. These receptors lack a known antigen. Specimen: cultured CD8+ T cells from PBMCs, collected from culture after CMV antigen stimulation. Receptor source: a human donor in good health (CMV status not recorded). Some clones in this sample may be carry-over from other donors' samples.

This sequence joins TRBV5-4 and TRBJ1-2; D might be TRBD1 (6 bases). The CDR3 spans 15 residues. Germline V gene sequence: CDR1 SGHNT, CDR2 YYREEE (reference sequence). Trimming shortened V by 4 bases and J by 2 bases, and 15 bases separated the two germline ends. The CDR3 DNA reads TGTGCCAGCAGCGGGACCGGGACACACAACTATGGCTACACCTTC. Amino acids: CASSGTGTHNYGYTF. Based on the CDR3 plus reference TRBV5-4 and TRBJ1-2, the full variable domain is ETGVTQSPTHLIKTRGQQVTLRCSSQSGHNTVSWYQQALGQGPQFIFQYYREEENGRGNFPPRFSGLQFPNYSSELNVNALELDDSALYLCASSGTGTHNYGYTFGSGTRLTVV.

The V gene is TRBV4-1, the J gene TRBJ2-2, with D possibly TRBD1 on 5 matching bases. The germline gives CDR1 MGHRA, CDR2 YSYEKL. Trimming took off 0 bases at V and 1 base at J, with 12 bases between the two ends. The CDR3 sequence is 17 residues long. CDR3 sequence reads: CASSQDLKGRNTGELFF. The CDR3 nucleotides are TGCGCCAGCAGCCAAGATCTTAAGGGGCGGAACACCGGGGAGCTGTTTTTT.

The chain links TRBV19 to TRBJ1-2; TRBD1 matches 7 bases. The CDR3 is 17 amino acids. Per the germline V gene, CDR1 is LNHDA and CDR2 is SQIVND (reference sequence). V trimming: 5 bases; J trimming: 3 bases; junction bases outside the gene matches: 15. The CDR3 bases are TGTGCCAGTAGTCCCAGGGACAGAGTCCGAACGGACTATGGCTACACCTTC. Translation gives CASSPRDRVRTDYGYTF.

This clonotype was seen at least ten times. The V call is TRBV5-6, the J call TRBJ2-5, with D tentatively TRBD1 or TRBD2 (5 bases each). Trimming pared 3 bases from V and 7 bases from J, leaving 25 bases between. CDR1 is SGHDT, CDR2 YYEEEE, per germline. The CDR3 consists of 17 residues. The CDR3, as DNA: TGTGCCAGCAGCTATGAAACTGGGGACCAGCGGAGAAGGACCCAGTACTTC. Amino acid sequence: CASSYETGDQRRRTQYF.

The chain joins TRBV6-1 to TRBJ1-6, with D unclear. Germline V gives CDR1 MNHNS, CDR2 SASEGT. The length of the CDR3 is 14 residues. V was clipped by 1 base and J by 8 bases, with 9 bases between them. The CDR3 bases are TGTGCCAGCAGTGAAGAAGGCTTATATTCACCCCTCCACTTT. Its protein is CASSEEGLYSPLHF.

This clonotype has a handful of counts. The rearrangement joins TRBV6-1 to TRBJ1-1; D gene ambiguous. The CDR3 sequence is 18 residues long. Trimming left V 6 bases short and J 3 bases short, with 26 bases between. Germline V gene sequence: CDR1 MNHNS, CDR2 SASEGT. Here the CDR3 reads CASSALFRDPQRDTEAFF. DNA for the CDR3: TGTGCCAGCAGCGCCCTCTTTAGGGATCCCCAACGTGACACTGAAGCTTTCTTT.

This clonotype occurred a few times. The chain recombines TRBV28 with TRBJ1-2; unclear D gene. Trimming shortened V by 7 bases and J by 4 bases, and 13 bases separated the two germline ends. The CDR3 is 13 amino acids. Germline lookup yields CDR1 MDHEN and CDR2 SYDVKM. The CDR3 DNA is TGTGCCAGCAACAACGCAGGCACCTATGGCTACACCTTC. Translated, it gives CASNNAGTYGYTF.

Only a few counts were recorded for this clonotype. The chain couples TRBV7-9 to TRBJ2-7, with 7 positions matching TRBD1. Per germline, CDR1 SEHNR and CDR2 FQNEAQ (reference sequence). Trimming took 5 bases from V and 0 from J; bases not matched to a gene: 7. The CDR3 extends over 15 amino acids. The CDR3 DNA reads TGTGCCAGCAGCATTCCGGGACAGAGCTCCTACGAGCAGTACTTC. Its protein is CASSIPGQSSYEQYF.

Only a few counts were recorded for this clonotype. This sequence joins TRBV19 and TRBJ1-2, with D perhaps TRBD1 (5 bases). Per germline, CDR1 LNHDA and CDR2 SQIVND (reference sequence). The CDR3 sequence is 14 residues long. The V gene lost 5 bases and the J gene lost 7 bases, with 17 bases spanning the gap. CDR3 loop: CASSLGGGAGGYTF. CDR3 DNA sequence: TGTGCCAGTAGTCTGGGAGGTGGGGCAGGTGGCTACACCTTC.

This clonotype was counted only a few times. The chain couples TRBV7-6 to TRBJ1-6; maybe TRBD1 (6 bases). CDR1 is SGHVS and CDR2 is FNYEAQ in the germline V gene. This CDR3 spans 14 amino acids. Deletions cut 3 bases from V and 7 bases from J, with 10 bases between. CDR3 sequence reads: CASSLDSSNSPLHF. The CDR3, as DNA: TGTGCCAGCAGCTTGGACAGCTCGAATTCACCCCTCCACTTT.

The table lists this clonotype with many counts. J is TRBJ2-3 and V is TRBV7-2; 7 positions match TRBD1. The V gene's germline CDR1 is SGHTA and CDR2 FQGNSA. V lost 3 bases and J lost 1; bases outside the gene matches: 7. CDR3 size: 16 residues. CDR3 amino acids: CASSFTGVVGTDTQYF. DNA for the CDR3: TGTGCCAGCAGCTTTACAGGGGTTGTAGGCACAGATACGCAGTATTTT.

This clonotype was recorded many times. The J gene is TRBJ1-5, the V gene TRBV9, with D perhaps matching TRBD1 (5 bases). This CDR3 region has 16 residues. Germline CDR1 reads SGDLS; CDR2 reads YYNGEE. The V and J ends lost 4 bases and 0 bases respectively, with 14 bases between them. DNA for the CDR3: TGTGCCAGCAGCTGTTCGAGACAGTATAGCAATCAGCCCCAGCATTTT. Residues: CASSCSRQYSNQPQHF.

V and J are TRBV27 and TRBJ1-2; tentative D call: TRBD1 (5 bases). CDR3 length: 13 amino acids. Trimming removed 3 bases at V and 6 bases at J, with 11 bases between. Germline V gene sequence: CDR1 MNHEY, CDR2 SMNVEV (reference sequence). The CDR3 bases are TGTGCCAGCAGTTTTAGTCAGGGCGATGGCTACACCTTC. Translating gives CASSFSQGDGYTF.

The chain recombines TRBV4-1 with TRBJ2-1; 8 nucleotides line up with TRBD1. The CDR3 extends over 15 amino acids. V gave up 0 bases and J gave up 12 bases; unmatched junction bases: 10. CDR1 and CDR2 from the germline V gene are MGHRA and YSYEKL. The CDR3 loop is CASSQDWTGLLSQFF. The CDR3 coding sequence is TGCGCCAGCAGCCAAGATTGGACAGGGCTACTTTCGCAGTTCTTC.

The rearrangement uses TRBV20-1 and TRBJ2-7; D ambiguous. Germline values: CDR1 DFQATT, CDR2 SNEGSKA (reference sequence). The V gene lost 6 bases and the J gene lost 0 bases, with 9 bases spanning the gap. The CDR3 has 12 amino acids. The CDR3 DNA reads as TGCAGTGCACTACCCATCTCCTACGAGCAGTACGTC. It yields the protein CSALPISYEQYV.

The rearrangement uses TRBV4-1 and TRBJ2-7; 7 bases are a match to TRBD2. After removal of 1 base from V and 3 bases from J, the junction contained 6 bases not matched to a gene. The germline V gene encodes CDR1 MGHRA and CDR2 YSYEKL. The length of the CDR3 is 15 residues. For the CDR3, the DNA is TGCGCCAGCAGCCAAGGTCCTAGCGGTATCTACGAGCAGTACTTC. Residues: CASSQGPSGIYEQYF.

This clonotype was seen more than once but under ten times. The gene calls are TRBV7-2 and TRBJ2-3; perhaps TRBD1 as D (5 bases). This CDR3 region has 18 residues. Looked up from germline, CDR1 is SGHTA and CDR2 is FQGNSA. V lost 3 bases to trimming and J lost 0 bases, with 19 bases between them. This chain's CDR3 is CASSLWAGPGFSTDTQYF. CDR3 DNA sequence: TGTGCCAGCAGCTTGTGGGCAGGGCCGGGTTTCAGCACAGATACGCAGTATTTT.

The genes are TRBV11-1 and TRBJ2-7, with TRBD2 as a possible D gene (6 bases). The length of the CDR3 is 13 residues. The germline V and J ends were trimmed by 1 base and 6 bases, with 10 bases remaining between them. Per the germline V gene, CDR1 is SGHAT and CDR2 is FQDESV (reference sequence). The CDR3 DNA reads TGTGCCAGCAGCTTAGTTGCGGGACGCGAGCAGTACGTC. It translates to CASSLVAGREQYV.

Comments on this clonotype: The germline gene is not matched at one end of the junction; a read error may be the cause. The gene calls are TRBV4-2 and TRBJ2-5; 11 nucleotides match TRBD2. This CDR3 is built from 19 residues. In germline, CDR1 is LGHNA, CDR2 YNFKEQ. DNA of the CDR3: TGTGCCAGCACCCAAGATTACCCTAGCGGGGGGCCCGCCGGATGGACCCAGTACTTC. This sequence encodes CASTQDYPSGGPAGWTQYF.

Comments on this clonotype: Mismatch with germline at one junction end may stem from a read error. The J gene is TRBJ2-1, the V gene TRBV28; 7 nucleotides agree with TRBD1. The CDR3 sequence is 17 residues long. Germline V CDR1 and CDR2: MDHEN, SYDVKM. The CDR3 sequence is CANSFGQVTSSYNEQFF. The CDR3 DNA reads TGTGCCAACAGTTTTGGACAGGTTACGAGCTCCTACAATGAGCAGTTCTTC.

This clonotype has more than one count but fewer than ten. The DNA for the CDR3 is TGTGCCAGCAGCCAAGATAGGGGCAGGGGAGCTGGCTACACCTTC. This gives the protein CASSQDRGRGAGYTF. The V gene is TRBV3-1, the J gene TRBJ1-2, with a possible D match to TRBD1 (6 bases). Germline loops: CDR1 LGHDT, CDR2 YNNKEL (reference sequence). V lost 0 bases and J 7 bases, leaving 15 bases between the germline ends. CDR3 size: 15 residues.

V is TRBV27 and J is TRBJ2-3; D call uncertain. V gave up 5 bases and J gave up 3 bases, with 12 bases separating them. Germline assignment: CDR1 MNHEY and CDR2 SMNVEV (reference sequence). This CDR3 spans 14 amino acids. CDR3 in amino acids: CASSRTVATDTQYF. Written as DNA, the CDR3 is TGTGCCAGCAGTCGGACGGTTGCGACAGATACGCAGTATTTT.

This chain connects TRBV4-2 to TRBJ1-6; D is undetermined. Germline loops: CDR1 LGHNA, CDR2 YNFKEQ. V dropped 0 bases and J dropped 7 bases, with 7 bases sitting between them. The CDR3 length is 14 residues. CDR3 region: CASSQDLGNSPLHF. Here the CDR3 DNA reads TGTGCCAGCAGCCAAGATCTGGGGAATTCACCCCTCCACTTT.

To note about this clonotype: A much larger clonotype is one base distant, so this may be a read error. This rearrangement joins TRBV24-1 to TRBJ1-2, with D possibly TRBD1 on 6 matching bases. Germline V gene lookup returns CDR1 KGHDR and CDR2 SFDVKD. This CDR3 is built from 15 residues. For the CDR3, the DNA is TGTACCACCAGTGATGGTCGGGACACCTCCTATGGCTACACCTTC. Translating it yields CTTSDGRDTSYGYTF.

A few counts support this clonotype. The chain is built from TRBV27 and TRBJ2-6; no firm D call. With 5 bases removed from V and 0 bases from J, the gap between germline ends came to 17 bases. The CDR3 spans 18 residues. The germline CDR1 and CDR2 sequences are MNHEY and SMNVEV (reference sequence). The CDR3 sequence: CASSVPLSDFSGANVLTF. The CDR3, as DNA: TGTGCCAGCAGTGTCCCCCTTTCCGATTTCTCTGGGGCCAACGTCCTGACTTTC.

This clonotype was seen a few times. V and J are TRBV6-1 and TRBJ1-2; 8 positions agree with TRBD1. Germline V gene data show CDR1 as MNHNS and CDR2 as SASEGT. With 5 bases clipped from V and 8 bases from J, the junction kept 16 bases outside the gene matches. The CDR3 loop spans 16 amino acids. The CDR3 nucleotides are TGTGCCAGCAGTTTAGACAGGGGTGACGACGTGTGGGGCTACACCTTC. It encodes CASSLDRGDDVWGYTF.

This clonotype was counted between two and nine times. The gene calls are TRBV2 and TRBJ1-6, with 9 bases identical to TRBD1. The CDR3 is made up of 15 amino acids. Germline V lookup: CDR1 SNHLY, CDR2 FYNNEI. After removal of 2 bases from V and 8 bases from J, the junction contained 4 bases not matched to a gene. CDR3 nucleotides: TGTGCCAGCAGTGAATCGGGACAGGGTCATTCACCCCTCCACTTT. Translation: CASSESGQGHSPLHF.

In its sample, this clonotype was seen many times. This chain joins TRBV2 and TRBJ1-2, with a tentative D call TRBD1 (5 bases). V was cut by 3 bases and J by 8 bases, with 7 bases left in between. From germline, CDR1 is SNHLY and CDR2 FYNNEI. CDR3 length equals 11 residues. The DNA of the CDR3 is TGTGCCAGCAGTGAGGGACGGGGCTACACCTTC. Its translation is CASSEGRGYTF.

The CDR3 DNA reads TGTGCCATCAGTGAAGGGGGACAGGGGCGGTCACCCCTCCACTTT. Amino acid sequence: CAISEGGQGRSPLHF. J is TRBJ1-6 and V is TRBV10-3, with 10 bases matching TRBD1. The germline V gene has CDR1 ENHRY and CDR2 SYGVKD. J gave up 10 bases and V 3 bases, and 6 bases lay outside the gene matches. The CDR3 runs 15 residues.

The chain couples TRBV19 to TRBJ1-5; D unresolved. This CDR3 has 15 amino acids. The germline V gene encodes CDR1 LNHDA and CDR2 SQIVND (reference sequence). V lost 7 bases and J 0 bases, leaving 13 bases between the germline ends. The CDR3 region has the DNA TGTGCCAGTACCTACCGACTCGGTAGCAATCAGCCCCAGCATTTT. Its protein product is CASTYRLGSNQPQHF.